These 4 T cell receptor beta chains came from one sample sequenced in a study of cytomegalovirus exposure and HLA in healthy donors. 13 Jbeta primers and 60 Vbeta primers were used for the PCR. The data were produced by immunoSEQ multiplex PCR, yet TCRdb's version contains in-frame clones alone and is incomplete. The sample contains roughly 190,000 clones, 65% to 85% of which appear only once. The sequencing sample was made of PBMCs. These TCRs come from a man between 18 and 29 years old in good health and CMV-seronegative.

The chain uses TRBV2 and TRBJ2-2, with D possibly TRBD2 on 5 matching bases. This CDR3 comprises 14 residues. V was cut by 8 bases and J by 2 bases, with 12 bases left in between. The germline gives CDR1 SNHLY, CDR2 FYNNEI. CDR3 sequence: CASSGGRNTGELFF. DNA for the CDR3: TGTGCCAGCTCAGGAGGAAGAAACACCGGGGAGCTGTTTTTT.

The rearrangement uses TRBV30 and TRBJ1-1; TRBD1 matches 7 bases. Germline V lookup: CDR1 GTSNPN, CDR2 SVGIG (reference sequence). Trimming cost V 7 bases and J 0 bases; bases outside gene matches: 5. CDR3 size: 13 residues. CDR3 amino acids: CASRQGMNTEAFF. The CDR3 nucleotides read TGTGCCTCTCGACAGGGAATGAACACTGAAGCTTTCTTT.

The rearrangement uses TRBV5-4 and TRBJ2-7; 8 nucleotides line up with TRBD2. V shed 5 bases and J 3 bases; nucleotides not matched to a gene: 4. The V gene's germline CDR1 is SGHNT and CDR2 YYREEE (reference sequence). There are 13 residues in the CDR3. CDR3 sequence: CASREAGDYEQYF. CDR3 sequence (DNA): TGTGCCAGCAGGGAAGCGGGAGACTACGAGCAGTACTTC.

The V and J genes are TRBV7-3 and TRBJ2-1, with 8 positions matching TRBD2. The V and J ends lost 5 bases and 10 bases, in that order; junction bases with no gene match: 13. The CDR3 consists of 15 residues. CDR1 and CDR2 (germline): SGHTA, FQGTGA. In nucleotides, the CDR3 is TGTGCCAGCAGCCCCACGGGAGGGCGGTTTAGGGAGCAGTTCTTC. It codes for CASSPTGGRFREQFF. Full variable domain (outside the CDR3, taken from reference TRBV7-3 and TRBJ2-1): GAGVSQTPSNKVTEKGKYVELRCDPISGHTALYWYRQSLGQGPEFLIYFQGTGAADDSGLPNDRFFAVRPEGSVSTLKIQRTERGDSAVYLCASSPTGGRFREQFFGPGTRLTVL.